This T cell receptor beta chain was retrieved from a study of T-cell memory formation after mild COVID-19. Using its own MiXCR run on the 5' RACE reads, TCRdb lists one record per CDR3 protein. Among around 310,000 distinct CDR3 sequences listed, less than 20% were seen once. The V segment lost 1 base and the J segment 6 bases; nucleotides outside the gene matches: 2. The germline V gene has CDR1 MGHRA and CDR2 YSYEKL. The CDR3 consists of 13 residues. General study results and limits: CD4+ clones that contracted lay mainly in CM and EM; CD8+ ones lay in EMRA.

This clonotype came up a few times. Its antigen is still unknown. This TCR derives from a man between 18 and 29 years old who had mild COVID-19 (a few samples of this study predate the infection). Cell type and time point are not known. Material: PBMCs or a T cell subset sorted from them (not recorded which). V is TRBV4-1 and J is TRBJ1-2; 7 bases map to TRBD1. The CDR3 protein is CASSQVGTDGYTF. CDR3 nucleotides: TGCGCCAGCAGCCAAGTCGGGACAGATGGCTACACCTTC.